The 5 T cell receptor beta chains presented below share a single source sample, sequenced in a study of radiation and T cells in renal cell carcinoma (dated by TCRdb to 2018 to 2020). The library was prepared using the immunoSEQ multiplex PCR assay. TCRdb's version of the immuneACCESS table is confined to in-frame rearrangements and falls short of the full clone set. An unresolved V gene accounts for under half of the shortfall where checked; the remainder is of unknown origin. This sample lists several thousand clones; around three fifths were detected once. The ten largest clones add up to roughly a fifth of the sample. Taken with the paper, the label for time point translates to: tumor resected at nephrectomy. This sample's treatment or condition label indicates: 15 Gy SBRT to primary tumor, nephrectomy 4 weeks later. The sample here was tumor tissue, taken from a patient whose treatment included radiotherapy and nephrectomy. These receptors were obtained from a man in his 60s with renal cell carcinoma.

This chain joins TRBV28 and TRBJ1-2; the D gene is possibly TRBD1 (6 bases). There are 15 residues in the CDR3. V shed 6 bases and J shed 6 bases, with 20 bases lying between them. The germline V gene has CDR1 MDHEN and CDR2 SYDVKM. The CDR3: CASRSHGGQGNGYTF. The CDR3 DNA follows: TGTGCCAGCAGATCCCATGGAGGGCAGGGGAATGGCTACACCTTC.

The DNA for the CDR3 is TGTGCCAGCAGCGTAGATTACGCCGGGACTCCCAGCGACGAGCAGTACTTC. It translates to CASSVDYAGTPSDEQYF. The V and J genes are TRBV9 and TRBJ2-7, with D perhaps matching TRBD2 (6 bases). Germline values: CDR1 SGDLS, CDR2 YYNGEE. The CDR3 sequence is 17 residues long. Trimming shortened V by 0 bases and J by 5 bases, and 21 bases separated the two germline ends.

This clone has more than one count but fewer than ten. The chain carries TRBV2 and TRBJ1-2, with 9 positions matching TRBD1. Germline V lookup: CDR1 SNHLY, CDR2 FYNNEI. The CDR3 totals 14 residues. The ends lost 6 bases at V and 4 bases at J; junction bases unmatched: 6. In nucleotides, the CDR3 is TGTGCCAGCAGGGAGGGGACAGGGACCTATGGCTACACCTTC. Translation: CASREGTGTYGYTF.

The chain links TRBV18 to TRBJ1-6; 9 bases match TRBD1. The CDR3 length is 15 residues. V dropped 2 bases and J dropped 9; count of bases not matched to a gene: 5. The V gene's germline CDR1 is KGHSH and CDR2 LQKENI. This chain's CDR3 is CASSPSGQGFSPLHF. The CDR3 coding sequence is TGTGCCAGCTCACCATCGGGACAGGGTTTTTCACCCCTCCACTTT. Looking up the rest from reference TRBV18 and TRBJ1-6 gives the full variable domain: NAGVMQNPRHLVRRRGQEARLRCSPMKGHSHVYWYRQLPEEGLKFMVYLQKENIIDESGMPKERFSAEFPKEGPSILRIQQVVRGDSAAYFCASSPSGQGFSPLHFGNGTRLTVT.

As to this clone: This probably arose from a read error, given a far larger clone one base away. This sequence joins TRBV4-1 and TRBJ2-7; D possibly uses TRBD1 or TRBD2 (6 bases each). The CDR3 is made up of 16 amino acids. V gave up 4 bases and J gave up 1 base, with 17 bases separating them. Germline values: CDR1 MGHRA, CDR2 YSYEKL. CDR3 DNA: TGCGCCAGCAGCCCGTTAGGGGGGCGCGGGTCCTACGAGCAGTACTTC. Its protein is CASSPLGGRGSYEQYF.